Reported below is one T cell receptor beta chain. This clonotype was seen repeatedly, ten times or more. The antigen it binds to is not known. No per-base quality is available; no much larger clone lies one base away. This specimen belongs to a study of early T cells in non-severe SARS-CoV-2 infection (dated by TCRdb to 2020 to 2023). For the study in its entirety: Because TCR sequencing relied on bulk RNA taken from unsorted whole blood, pairing of alpha and beta chains was not possible.

Library method: 5' RACE. The listed sequencing device is NextSeq 500. To correct for sequencing error and PCR bias, the TCR library protocol tagged individual cDNA molecules with unique molecular identifiers. Both TCR alpha and beta chains were sequenced, and tight co-correlation was observed between alpha and beta sequence abundances in each sample. The original methods were these. V gene, J gene and CDR3 annotation of TCR sequences was performed with Decombinator V4. Expanded TCRs were defined as changing significantly between any two time points under a Poisson model with p below 0.0001. Abundances of TCRs were expressed as counts per million after normalisation to the total number of TCRs sequenced in each sample. TRAV1-2 paired with TRAJ12, TRAJ20 or TRAJ33 defined MAIT TCRs, while TRAV10 paired with TRAJ18 defined iNKT TCRs. A search of VDJdb, accessed on 1 November 2021, was run for TCRs annotated to CMV, EBV and SARS-CoV-2, with TCRs annotated for multiple antigens excluded. The raw public reads went through TCRdb reprocessing: fastp at Q25, MiXCR clone calling, in-frame beta chains kept. Entries are consolidated by CDR3 protein sequence, retaining the most common genes and DNA. The V and J calls here are based on TCRdb, not the publication. The sample includes tens of thousands of distinct CDR3 sequences, with 4.7% observed a single time. Together, the top ten hold 4.8% of the sample.

What the study reported, not specific to this receptor: Matching against VDJdb was skewed toward anti-spike CD8 responses, likely underestimated virus-specific expansions, and missed private and CD4 specificities.

This was a case-control study nested in a cohort of healthcare workers in London, UK, who had nasopharyngeal swab PCR tests and blood samples taken every week. Healthcare workers were recruited during the week of the UK lockdown, between 23 and 31 March 2020, and followed weekly for up to about 15 weeks. The germline V gene (reference sequence) yields GTSNPN for CDR1 and SVGIG for CDR2. V and J are truncated by 3 bases and 3 bases respectively, leaving an intervening sequence of 11 bases. Taken from cysteine to phenylalanine, the CDR3 has 13 residues. Only the CDR3 DNA is retained, 39 bases long and in frame from the first base.

Recombination linked TRBV30 to TRBJ1-1; TRBD1 might be the D gene, on 5 matching bases. The TCR comes from an adult who was a healthcare worker with PCR-confirmed SARS-CoV-2 infection or an uninfected control (not recorded which). Sequencing was done on a sample of whole blood. DNA sequence: TGTGCCTGGAGATTTTGGGGGTACACTGAAGCTTTCTTT. It translates to CAWRFWGYTEAFF. Beyond the CDR3, the reference TRBV30 and TRBJ1-1 genes provide the residues; the full variable domain reads: SQTIHQWPATLVQPVGSPLSLECTVEGTSNPNLYWYRQAAGRGLQLLFYSVGIGQISSEVPQNLSASRPQDRQFILSSKKLLLSDSGFYLCAWRFWGYTEAFFGQGTRLTVV.